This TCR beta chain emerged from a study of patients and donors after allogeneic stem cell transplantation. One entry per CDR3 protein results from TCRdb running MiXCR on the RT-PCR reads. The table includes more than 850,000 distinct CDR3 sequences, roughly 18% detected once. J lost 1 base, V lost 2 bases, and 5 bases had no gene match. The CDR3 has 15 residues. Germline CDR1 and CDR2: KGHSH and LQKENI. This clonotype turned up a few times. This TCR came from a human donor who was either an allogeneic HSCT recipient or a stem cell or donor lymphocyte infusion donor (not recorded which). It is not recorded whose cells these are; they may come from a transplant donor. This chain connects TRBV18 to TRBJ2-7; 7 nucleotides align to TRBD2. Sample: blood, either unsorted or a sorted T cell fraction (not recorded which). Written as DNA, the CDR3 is TGTGCCAGCTCACCAGATTTCGGGGGGTCCTACGAGCAGTACTTC. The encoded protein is CASSPDFGGSYEQYF.